Presented here are 20 T cell receptor beta chains from one specimen sequenced in a study of cytomegalovirus exposure and HLA in healthy donors (dated by TCRdb to about 2017). The library relied on the immunoSEQ multiplex PCR assay. TCRdb mirrors the immuneACCESS table, restricted to in-frame sequences. Some clones are absent from its copies; in checked studies, under half trace to an unresolved V gene, and the reason for the others is unknown. The sample table shows fewer than 200,000 clones, and approximately 86% are seen once. Roughly 7% of the sample goes to the ten largest clones. Sequencing was done on a sample of PBMCs. The receptors come from a man aged 30 to 39 in good health and CMV-seropositive.

The gene calls are TRBV12-5 and TRBJ2-5; D gene ambiguous. Germline V lookup: CDR1 LGHNT, CDR2 FRNRAP. V lost 0 bases, J lost 5 bases, and 10 bases lay in between. The CDR3 covers 14 residues. CDR3 in DNA: TGTGCTAGTGGTTTGGTACAATGGTCGGAGACCCAGTACTTC. Translation: CASGLVQWSETQYF.

The rearrangement uses TRBV6-5 and TRBJ1-1, with a possible D match to TRBD1 (6 bases). Between the trimmed V and J ends, which lost 3 bases and 5 bases, there was a span of 13 bases. Germline V gene sequence: CDR1 MNHEY, CDR2 SVGAGI. CDR3 length: 14 amino acids. The CDR3 reads CASSYDRTRTEAFF. For the CDR3, the DNA is TGTGCCAGCAGTTATGACAGGACGAGGACTGAAGCTTTCTTT.

This clone was recorded once. This rearrangement joins TRBV5-6 to TRBJ2-7; 7 bases agree with TRBD1. Germline loops: CDR1 SGHDT, CDR2 YYEEEE. J was trimmed by 2 bases and V by 5 bases; bases with no gene match: 7. This CDR3 has 14 amino acids. The CDR3 loop reads CASRMGTAAYEQYF. The DNA for the CDR3 is TGTGCCAGCAGGATGGGGACAGCAGCCTACGAGCAGTACTTC. Full variable domain (missing parts from reference TRBV5-6 and TRBJ2-7): DAGVTQSPTHLIKTRGQQVTLRCSPKSGHDTVSWYQQALGQGPQFIFQYYEEEERQRGNFPDRFSGHQFPNYSSELNVNALLLGDSALYLCASRMGTAAYEQYFGPGTRLTVT.

The chain links TRBV5-5 to TRBJ1-1, with no clear D. The CDR3 length is 12 residues. The germline CDR1 and CDR2 sequences are SGHKS and YYEKEE (reference sequence). Trimming cost V 4 bases and J 5 bases, with 9 bases left between them. CDR3 in amino acids: CASSLRRTEAFF. As DNA, the CDR3 is TGTGCCAGCAGCCTCAGACGGACTGAAGCTTTCTTT.

The CDR3 is CAWSGGENTEAFF. The CDR3, as DNA: TGTGCCTGGAGTGGAGGCGAGAACACTGAAGCTTTCTTT. The V and J genes are TRBV30 and TRBJ1-1; D is undetermined. This CDR3 comprises 13 residues. V was clipped by 1 base and J by 1 base, with 7 bases between them. Looked up from germline, CDR1 is GTSNPN and CDR2 is SVGIG (reference sequence).

This sequence joins TRBV19 and TRBJ1-5; 12 bases map to TRBD1. The CDR3 has 16 residues. V lost 3 bases to trimming and J lost 4 bases; unmatched junction nucleotides: 4. Germline CDR1 LNHDA, CDR2 SQIVND (reference sequence). The chain's CDR3 is CASSMWGQGANQPQHF. The DNA of the CDR3 is TGTGCCAGTAGTATGTGGGGACAGGGGGCTAATCAGCCCCAGCATTTT.

The chain uses TRBV2 and TRBJ2-5; the D is unclear. CDR3 size: 12 residues. Between the trimmed V and J ends, which lost 11 bases and 2 bases, there was a span of 12 bases. Germline-derived CDR1 and CDR2 are SNHLY and FYNNEI. The CDR3 loop is CALDRAQETQYF. CDR3 nucleotide sequence: TGTGCCCTGGATCGGGCTCAAGAGACCCAGTACTTC.

The V and J genes are TRBV5-6 and TRBJ2-7, with 7 nucleotides matching TRBD1. The CDR3 covers 14 residues. Trimming took 4 bases from V and 4 from J; bases not matched to a gene: 8. Looked up from germline, CDR1 is SGHDT and CDR2 is YYEEEE. The CDR3 region has the DNA TGTGCCAGCAGCACGACAGGGCAAGTGTACGAGCAGTACTTC. It codes for CASSTTGQVYEQYF.

This clone was detected only a few times. The chain employs TRBV27 and TRBJ2-7; the D gene is possibly TRBD1 (6 bases). V lost 6 bases to trimming and J lost 0 bases, with 15 bases between them. The CDR3 is 15 amino acids. The V gene's germline CDR1 is MNHEY and CDR2 SMNVEV (reference sequence). The CDR3 sequence is CASSQAGTPSYEQYF. The CDR3 bases are TGTGCCAGCAGCCAAGCCGGGACACCCTCCTACGAGCAGTACTTC.

This clone was seen only a few times. CDR3 in amino acids: CASTRGVDRELGEAFF. The DNA for the CDR3 is TGTGCCAGCACCAGGGGGGTAGACAGGGAATTAGGTGAAGCTTTCTTT. V is TRBV5-4 and J is TRBJ1-1, with 7 nucleotides matching TRBD1. The trim removed 6 bases at V and 7 bases at J, leaving 18 bases unmatched. CDR3 size: 16 residues. Germline values: CDR1 SGHNT, CDR2 YYREEE (reference sequence).

The chain carries TRBV5-4 and TRBJ2-7, with D possibly TRBD1 on 5 matching bases. CDR1 is SGHNT and CDR2 is YYREEE in the germline V gene (reference sequence). The V end was cut by 4 bases, the J end by 2 bases, with 10 bases between. The CDR3 runs to 13 residues. In nucleotides, the CDR3 is TGTGCCAGCAGCCACGACAGCCCCTACGAGCAGTACTTC. This sequence encodes CASSHDSPYEQYF.

This clone was detected only once. V and J are TRBV27 and TRBJ1-2; TRBD1 matches 12 bases. V shed 8 bases, J shed 8 bases, and the junction held 12 bases outside the gene matches. The CDR3 extends over 15 amino acids. Germline CDR1 and CDR2: MNHEY and SMNVEV (reference sequence). CDR3 coding DNA: TGTGCCAGCGGATCCCGGGACAGGGGGCAGCTGGGCTACACCTTC. Encoded protein: CASGSRDRGQLGYTF.

This chain uses TRBV20-1 with TRBJ2-1; D unclear. Germline V gives CDR1 DFQATT, CDR2 SNEGSKA (reference sequence). Trimming took off 3 bases at V and 5 bases at J, with 2 bases between the two ends. CDR3 length: 10 residues. CDR3 sequence reads: CSASHNEQFF. DNA for the CDR3: TGCAGTGCTAGTCACAATGAGCAGTTCTTC.

The genes are TRBV9 and TRBJ2-2; D is possibly TRBD2 (5 bases). Germline CDR1 reads SGDLS; CDR2 reads YYNGEE. The CDR3 contains 17 residues. V was pared by 4 bases and J by 1 base, with 17 bases between. The CDR3 is CASSSQGGLLNTGELFF. Here the CDR3 DNA reads TGTGCCAGCAGCTCTCAAGGTGGACTCTTGAACACCGGGGAGCTGTTTTTT.

The chain has TRBV5-1 and TRBJ2-3; D is uncertain. CDR1 and CDR2 from the germline V gene are SGHRS and YFSETQ. CDR3 length: 13 residues. With 7 bases removed from V and 6 bases from J, the gap between germline ends came to 15 bases. The CDR3 is CASGLSLADTQYF. In DNA form, the CDR3 reads TGCGCCAGCGGGCTTAGCCTCGCGGATACGCAGTATTTT.

This chain connects TRBV14 to TRBJ1-2; D gene ambiguous. V was shortened by 7 bases and J by 5 bases, with 14 bases between the two germline ends. This CDR3 is 13 amino acids long. Germline V CDR1 and CDR2: SGHDN, FVKESK. DNA of the CDR3: TGTGCCAGCAAGCCACGGGAGGAGTATGGCTACACCTTC. This translates into CASKPREEYGYTF.

The chain carries TRBV6-5 and TRBJ2-7; TRBD1 aligns across 8 bases. V gave up 2 bases and J gave up 3 bases; unmatched junction bases: 6. The CDR3 extends over 15 amino acids. Germline values: CDR1 MNHEY, CDR2 SVGAGI. The CDR3 sequence is CASSYAPGQVYEQYF. The DNA for the CDR3 is TGTGCCAGCAGTTACGCCCCGGGACAGGTCTACGAGCAGTACTTC.

This rearrangement joins TRBV9 to TRBJ2-4; D unclear. Germline V gene sequence: CDR1 SGDLS, CDR2 YYNGEE. Trimming pared 0 bases from V and 0 bases from J, leaving 4 bases between. The CDR3 is 14 residues long. CDR3: CASSVGLAKNIQYF. CDR3 coding DNA: TGTGCCAGCAGCGTAGGTTTAGCCAAAAACATTCAGTACTTC.

The V call is TRBV11-2, the J call TRBJ2-7, with D hard to call. Germline-derived CDR1 and CDR2 are SGHAT and FQNNGV. The CDR3 consists of 15 residues. V was pared by 3 bases and J by 2 bases, with 14 bases between. CDR3 in DNA: TGTGCCAGCAGCTTCTCCGGGCCTGAGACCTACGAGCAGTACTTC. This gives the protein CASSFSGPETYEQYF. Looking up the rest from reference TRBV11-2 and TRBJ2-7 gives the full variable domain: EAGVAQSPRYKIIEKRQSVAFWCNPISGHATLYWYQQILGQGPKLLIQFQNNGVVDDSQLPKDRFSAERLKGVDSTLKIQPAKLEDSAVYLCASSFSGPETYEQYFGPGTRLTVT.

CDR3 sequence (DNA): TGTGCCATCAGTGAGCCTGGACAGGGGTCTACAGAGCAGTACTTC. It yields the protein CAISEPGQGSTEQYF. The chain employs TRBV10-3 and TRBJ2-7; TRBD1 aligns across 9 bases. CDR1 ENHRY and CDR2 SYGVKD come from the germline V gene. The trim removed 2 bases at V and 7 bases at J, leaving 9 bases unmatched. The CDR3 has 15 amino acids.